This T cell receptor (beta chain) was captured by sequencing in a study of blood T cell repertoires in COVID-19 (TCRdb year 2020). In the study overall: Samples covering the acute and convalescent phases of COVID-19 were provided by collaborators in the United States, Italy and Spain. The prospective study material was composed of cDNA or gDNA derived from T cells, B-cell-depleted T cells, or PBMCs. Subjects who had been exposed to COVID-19, were actively infected with it, or had recovered from it provided the deeply sampled blood TCRbeta repertoires that made up the dataset. The repertoires were released in a freely available public database intended as a resource for research on the immune response to SARS-CoV-2. The samples were drawn from the first 160 participants of the ongoing ImmuneRACE study and from roughly 1,300 subjects provided by 6 global collaborators. The sample metadata nearly always contained a de-identified subject ID, COVID-19 status, age in years and sex. HLA class I and class II types, where available, came from metadata supplied by the sample provider rather than from assay-based typing.

Notes on this clone: Its binding antigen is unknown. No base quality values were provided; no much bigger clone lies one nucleotide off.

Paper-wide results and their limitations: How much clinical and demographic metadata was included differed by source and by participant, and the metadata was provided uncurated.

TCRbeta CDR3 regions were amplified from genomic DNA by means of the immunoSEQ Assay, a bias-controlled multiplex PCR. The authors processed their data as follows. The number of nucleated cells in each sample was estimated from the amplification of reference gene primers within the assay. To quantify the absolute abundance of each unique TCRbeta CDR3 rearrangement, sequence reads were collapsed and filtered. For each sample, productive Simpson clonality was calculated as the square root of Simpson's diversity index over productive rearrangements. TCRdb holds this immuneACCESS table with in-frame rearrangements only. Some clones are missing; in checked studies, unresolved V genes explain under half, and the rest has no known cause. From that table come the V and J calls and clone size; the DNA was used to work out D and trimming. The sample profile shows 390,000 or so clones; around 90% of them were found once. The top ten constitute 6.5% to 7% of the sample.

Whole blood was collected in K2EDTA tubes by collaborating institutions according to the institutions' own protocols. Collaborator samples were shipped for TCRbeta analysis as frozen whole blood, isolated PBMCs, or DNA extracted from either sample type. As encoded in the germline V gene, CDR1 is KGHDR while CDR2 is SFDVKD. V is shortened by 3 bases, J by 6 bases, and the region joining them spans 11 bases. The CDR3 has 13 amino acids, counting the end cysteine and phenylalanine. Only the CDR3 DNA stays, 39 bases, in frame from base 1. This clonotype was sampled from a man between 18 and 29 years old with active or convalescent COVID-19. The chain is made from TRBV24-1 and TRBJ2-7, with the D gene uncertain. Sequencing used peripheral blood. DNA sequence: TGTGCCACCAGTGATCGCTACCTGCCCGAGCAGTACTTC. Its amino acids are CATSDRYLPEQYF.